The source of this T cell receptor beta chain is a study of cytomegalovirus exposure and HLA in healthy donors. This CDR3 spans 14 amino acids. The germline V gene has CDR1 SGDLS and CDR2 YYNGEE. J gave up 2 bases and V 2 bases, and 4 bases lay outside the gene matches. PCR amplification relied on 60 Vbeta primers (plus 13 Jbeta primers). TCRdb keeps only in-frame clones here, not all; method: immunoSEQ multiplex PCR. The sample includes about 140,000 clones, about 70% of them seen just once. The source of this sequence is a man between 25 and 39 years old in good health and CMV-seropositive. J is TRBJ2-7 and V is TRBV9, with TRBD2 matching 7 bases. Sequencing was done on a sample of PBMCs. For the CDR3, the DNA is TGTGCCAGCAGCGTGGGCGGGAGACCCTACGAGCAGTACTTC. Translation gives CASSVGGRPYEQYF.